The 14 T cell receptor beta chains given below trace back to one sample, sequenced in a study of shared clonotypes between healthy human individuals (dated by TCRdb to between 2020 and 2021). Preparation of the library involved the immunoSEQ multiplex PCR assay. The table was pulled from immuneACCESS by TCRdb, which kept in-frame rearrangements only. Such tables lose some clones; where checked, under half of the loss comes from unresolved V genes, and the rest has no known cause. The sample table holds about 600,000 clones, of which roughly 97% were seen once. The ten most abundant clones make up 0.045% to 0.06% of the sample. Specimen: naive CD4+ T cells sorted from blood. This sample's cell subset or site label indicates: CD45RA+ positively selected. The receptors were sampled from a woman aged 30 to 39 in good health.

The chain uses TRBV27 and TRBJ2-5; D gene unclear. The CDR3 sequence is 13 residues long. Germline V gene sequence: CDR1 MNHEY, CDR2 SMNVEV (reference sequence). Trimming shortened V by 7 bases and J by 0 bases, and 9 bases separated the two germline ends. In DNA form, the CDR3 reads TGTGCCAGCATGACGAACAACCAAGAGACCCAGTACTTC. This sequence encodes CASMTNNQETQYF.

V and J are TRBV14 and TRBJ2-4; the D is unclear. This CDR3 is 14 amino acids long. V dropped 0 bases and J dropped 6 bases, with 9 bases sitting between them. CDR1 and CDR2 (germline): SGHDN, FVKESK. This CDR3 is CASSQDVQLNIQYF. In nucleotides, the CDR3 is TGTGCCAGCAGCCAAGACGTACAGCTAAACATTCAGTACTTC.

The chain couples TRBV18 to TRBJ2-7, with D perhaps TRBD1 (6 bases). Germline loops: CDR1 KGHSH, CDR2 LQKENI. The CDR3 is made up of 18 amino acids. Trimming pared 6 bases from V and 3 bases from J, leaving 27 bases between. For the CDR3, the DNA is TGTGCCAGCTCGCCTACAGGGTTCCCCGACCGGCGTGACTACGAGCAGTACTTC. As protein: CASSPTGFPDRRDYEQYF. The entire variable domain, with the rest obtained from reference TRBV18 and TRBJ2-7, is as follows: NAGVMQNPRHLVRRRGQEARLRCSPMKGHSHVYWYRQLPEEGLKFMVYLQKENIIDESGMPKERFSAEFPKEGPSILRIQQVVRGDSAAYFCASSPTGFPDRRDYEQYFGPGTRLTVT.

The J gene is TRBJ2-7, the V gene TRBV27, with D perhaps TRBD1 or TRBD2 (5 bases each). Looked up from germline, CDR1 is MNHEY and CDR2 is SMNVEV (reference sequence). This CDR3 has 13 residues. Trimming took off 8 bases at V and 3 bases at J, with 14 bases between the two ends. The CDR3 DNA reads TGTGCCAGCTGGGGGATAGGGGACTACGAGCAGTACTTC. This sequence encodes CASWGIGDYEQYF.

The count of this clone is one. Other DNA sequences in this sample translate to the same CDR3. The DNA for the CDR3 is TGCGCCAGCAGCCAAAGCACAGATACGCAGTATTTT. This translates into CASSQSTDTQYF. This chain joins TRBV5-1 and TRBJ2-3; D gene uncertain. The CDR3 has 12 amino acids. Trimming shortened V by 4 bases and J by 0 bases, and 3 bases separated the two germline ends. Germline loops: CDR1 SGHRS, CDR2 YFSETQ. Using reference TRBV5-1 and TRBJ2-3 for the parts outside the CDR3, the full variable domain is KAGVTQTPRYLIKTRGQQVTLSCSPISGHRSVSWYQQTPGQGLQFLFEYFSETQRNKGNFPGRFSGRQFSNSRSEMNVSTLELGDSALYLCASSQSTDTQYFGPGTRLTVL.

The rearrangement uses TRBV11-2 and TRBJ1-4; D is possibly TRBD1 (5 bases). CDR3 size: 14 residues. Germline CDR1 is SGHAT and CDR2 is FQNNGV. Trimming left V 3 bases short and J 6 bases short, with 11 bases between. CDR3 nucleotides: TGTGCCAGCAGCTTTTGGGGCGGGGATGAAAAACTGTTTTTT. Encoded protein: CASSFWGGDEKLFF. The full variable domain, completed using reference TRBV11-2 and TRBJ1-4, is EAGVAQSPRYKIIEKRQSVAFWCNPISGHATLYWYQQILGQGPKLLIQFQNNGVVDDSQLPKDRFSAERLKGVDSTLKIQPAKLEDSAVYLCASSFWGGDEKLFFGSGTQLSVL.

The J gene is TRBJ1-1, the V gene TRBV10-1; D possibly corresponds to TRBD1 (5 bases). Germline V lookup: CDR1 WNHNN, CDR2 SYGVQD (reference sequence). This CDR3 has 14 residues. Trimming left V 4 bases short and J 7 bases short, with 16 bases between. The CDR3 is CASSVLRDGSEAFF. The CDR3 DNA reads TGCGCCAGCAGTGTCCTTAGGGACGGGAGTGAAGCTTTCTTT.

This clone appeared a single time. This chain links TRBV4-1 with TRBJ1-2; TRBD1 aligns across 9 bases. The CDR3 loop spans 13 amino acids. J gave up 6 bases and V 1 base, and 0 bases lay outside the gene matches. The germline gives CDR1 MGHRA, CDR2 YSYEKL. The CDR3 reads CASSQGTGDGYTF. The CDR3, as DNA: TGCGCCAGCAGCCAAGGGACAGGGGATGGCTACACCTTC.

This clone was counted once. V gene TRBV28 combines with J gene TRBJ1-2, with 10 bases matching TRBD1. Germline CDR1 MDHEN, CDR2 SYDVKM. V lost 6 bases and J lost 8; bases outside the gene matches: 9. The CDR3 consists of 14 residues. This chain's CDR3 is CASSMTGGMKGYTF. The CDR3 coding sequence is TGTGCCAGCAGCATGACAGGGGGCATGAAGGGCTACACCTTC.

Regarding this clone: The junction shows a germline mismatch at one end, possibly a read error. The chain is built from TRBV30 and TRBJ2-2, with D possibly being TRBD1 (5 bases). The CDR3 consists of 14 residues. CDR1 and CDR2 (germline): GTSNPN, SVGIG (reference sequence). The CDR3 protein is CAWSGGHITEELFF. DNA for the CDR3: TGTGCCTGGAGTGGAGGACACATCACCGAGGAGCTGTTTTTT.

CDR3 loop: CASSVAPTGSNEQFF. The CDR3 bases are TGTGCCAGCAGCGTAGCACCCACAGGGTCCAATGAGCAGTTCTTC. The V call is TRBV9, the J call TRBJ2-1; tentative D call: TRBD1 (6 bases). Trimming cost V 0 bases and J 6 bases, with 13 bases left between them. This CDR3 is 15 amino acids long. Germline V CDR1 and CDR2: SGDLS, YYNGEE.

This clone showed up just once. The genes are TRBV28 and TRBJ1-3, with 7 bases lining up with TRBD1. CDR1 is MDHEN and CDR2 is SYDVKM in the germline V gene. The CDR3 has 15 amino acids. V gave up 8 bases and J gave up 1 base; unmatched junction bases: 8. CDR3 in amino acids: CASYRQGNSGNTIYF. The CDR3, as DNA: TGTGCCAGCTATAGACAGGGAAATTCTGGAAACACCATATATTTT.

V and J are TRBV5-4 and TRBJ2-1; 10 bases map to TRBD2. The CDR3 runs 15 residues. In germline, CDR1 is SGHNT, CDR2 YYREEE (reference sequence). J lost 9 bases, V lost 0 bases, and 6 bases had no gene match. The chain's CDR3 is CASSLVSGRAGEQFF. The CDR3 region has the DNA TGTGCCAGCAGCTTGGTCAGCGGGAGGGCCGGTGAGCAGTTCTTC.

The V gene is TRBV7-6, the J gene TRBJ2-7, with 7 bases matching TRBD1. The trim removed 0 bases at V and 2 bases at J, leaving 1 base unmatched. The CDR3 runs to 14 residues. Germline V CDR1 and CDR2: SGHVS, FNYEAQ. The CDR3 region has the DNA TGTGCCAGCAGCTTAGCGGGGACAGCCTACGAGCAGTACTTC. Protein product: CASSLAGTAYEQYF.